The subject of this entry is one T cell receptor (beta chain). These data are taken from a study of long-term antiretroviral therapy in people with HIV. At the level of the study: When the earliest samples were collected, ART was typically delayed until CD4 counts fell.

Samples were assayed with immunoSEQ v3.0 at survey level. Here immunoSEQ multiplex PCR was the method, and the copy in TCRdb shows in-frame clones only, minus some. The table lists about 29,000 clones, 90% of them singletons. The CDR3 consists of 17 residues. The germline gives CDR1 ENHRY, CDR2 SYGVKD. The V end was cut by 4 bases, the J end by 6 bases, with 24 bases between. The TCR originated in a man between 50 and 59 years old with HIV. The chain has TRBV10-3 and TRBJ2-5; TRBD1 is a possible D gene (6 bases). Sequenced here: unsorted PBMCs, sampled 3.2 years before starting antiretroviral therapy. The CDR3, as DNA: TGTGCCATCAGTGCGGATCGGACCGGGACACCTTTGAAGACCCAGTACTTC. Its protein product is CAISADRTGTPLKTQYF.